The clone carrying this T cell receptor (beta chain) was counted only a few times. Antigen specificity is unknown. The PCR had 60 Vbeta and 13 Jbeta primers. Here immunoSEQ multiplex PCR was the method, and the copy in TCRdb shows in-frame clones only, minus some. The repertoire includes approximately 160,000 clones, more than 65% of them detected once, and about 4.5% sits in the top ten. The CDR3 has 14 residues. The germline V gene has CDR1 SGDLS and CDR2 YYNGEE. Trimming cost V 4 bases and J 2 bases; bases outside gene matches: 4. The sample originates from a study of cytomegalovirus exposure and HLA in healthy donors. Study-wide findings and caveats: Among the sequence variants, a highly shared cluster was likely an artifact of sequencing.

The chain carries TRBV9 and TRBJ1-2, with 8 positions matching TRBD1. This clonotype was obtained from a man aged 18 to 35 in good health and CMV-seropositive. The sample comprised PBMCs. The CDR3: CASSSGDRNYGYTF. The CDR3 coding sequence is TGTGCCAGCAGCTCCGGGGACAGGAACTATGGCTACACCTTC.